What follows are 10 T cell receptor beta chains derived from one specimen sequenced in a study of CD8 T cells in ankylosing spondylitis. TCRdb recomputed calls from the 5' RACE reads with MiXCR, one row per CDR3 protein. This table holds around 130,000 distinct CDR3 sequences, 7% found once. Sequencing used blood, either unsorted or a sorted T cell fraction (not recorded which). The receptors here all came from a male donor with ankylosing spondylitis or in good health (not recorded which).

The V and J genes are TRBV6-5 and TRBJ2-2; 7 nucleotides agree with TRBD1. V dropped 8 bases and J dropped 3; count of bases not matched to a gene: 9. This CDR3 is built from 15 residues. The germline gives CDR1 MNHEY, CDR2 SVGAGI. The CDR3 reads CASCSVTGHTGELFF. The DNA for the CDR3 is TGTGCCAGCTGTTCCGTGACAGGGCACACCGGGGAGCTGTTTTTT.

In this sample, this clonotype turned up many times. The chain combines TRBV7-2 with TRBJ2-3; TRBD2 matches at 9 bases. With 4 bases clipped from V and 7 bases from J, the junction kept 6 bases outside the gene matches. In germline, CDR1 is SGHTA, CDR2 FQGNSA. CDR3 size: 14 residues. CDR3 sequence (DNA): TGTGCCAGCAGCTCGGGGACTAGCCCGAATACGCAGTATTTT. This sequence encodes CASSSGTSPNTQYF.

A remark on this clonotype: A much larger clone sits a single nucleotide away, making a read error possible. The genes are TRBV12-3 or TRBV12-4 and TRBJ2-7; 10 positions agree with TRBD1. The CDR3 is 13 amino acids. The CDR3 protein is CACGDRGSHEQYF. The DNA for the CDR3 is TGTGCTTGCGGGGACAGGGGTTCACACGAGCAGTACTTC.

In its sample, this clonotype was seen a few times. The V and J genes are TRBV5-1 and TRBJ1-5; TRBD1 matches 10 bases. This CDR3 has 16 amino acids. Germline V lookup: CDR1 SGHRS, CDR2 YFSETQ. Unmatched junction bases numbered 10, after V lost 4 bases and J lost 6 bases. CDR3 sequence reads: CASSKSGQGQGQPQHF. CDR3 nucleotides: TGCGCCAGCAGCAAATCGGGACAGGGGCAAGGTCAGCCCCAGCATTTT.

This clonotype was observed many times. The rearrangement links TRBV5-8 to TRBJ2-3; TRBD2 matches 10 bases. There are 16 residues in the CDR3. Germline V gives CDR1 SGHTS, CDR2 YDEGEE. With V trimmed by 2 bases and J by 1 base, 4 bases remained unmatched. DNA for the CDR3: TGTGCCAGCAGCTTACTAGCGGGGATCGGCACAGATACGCAGTATTTT. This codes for CASSLLAGIGTDTQYF. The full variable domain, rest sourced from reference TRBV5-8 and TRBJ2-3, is EAGVTQSPTHLIKTRGQQATLRCSPISGHTSVYWYQQALGLGLQFLLWYDEGEERNRGNFPPRFSGRQFPNYSSELNVNALELEDSALYLCASSLLAGIGTDTQYFGPGTRLTVL.

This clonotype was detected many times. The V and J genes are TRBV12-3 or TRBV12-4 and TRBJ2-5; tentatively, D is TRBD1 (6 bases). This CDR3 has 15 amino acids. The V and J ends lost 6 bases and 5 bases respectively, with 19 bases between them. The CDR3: CASRETWGQSETQYF. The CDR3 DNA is TGTGCCAGCAGGGAGACCTGGGGACAAAGTGAGACCCAGTACTTC.

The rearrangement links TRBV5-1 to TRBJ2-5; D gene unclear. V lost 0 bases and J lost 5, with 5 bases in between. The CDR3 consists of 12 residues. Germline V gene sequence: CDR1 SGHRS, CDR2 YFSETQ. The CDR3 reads CASSLGWETQYF. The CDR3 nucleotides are TGCGCCAGCAGCTTGGGATGGGAGACCCAGTACTTC.

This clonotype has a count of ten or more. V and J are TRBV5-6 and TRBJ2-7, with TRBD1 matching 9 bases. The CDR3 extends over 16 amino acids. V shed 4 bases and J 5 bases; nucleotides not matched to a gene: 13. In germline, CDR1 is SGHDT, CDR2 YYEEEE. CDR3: CASSLTIGTGNDEQYF. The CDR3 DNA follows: TGTGCCAGCAGCCTAACAATCGGGACAGGGAACGACGAGCAGTACTTC.

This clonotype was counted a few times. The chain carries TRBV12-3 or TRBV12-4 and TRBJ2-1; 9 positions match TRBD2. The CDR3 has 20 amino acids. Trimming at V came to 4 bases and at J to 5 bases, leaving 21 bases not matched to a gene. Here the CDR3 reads CASSSQPGAGGLVHNNEQFF. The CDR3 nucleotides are TGTGCCAGCAGTTCCCAGCCTGGAGCGGGAGGACTTGTCCACAACAATGAGCAGTTCTTC.

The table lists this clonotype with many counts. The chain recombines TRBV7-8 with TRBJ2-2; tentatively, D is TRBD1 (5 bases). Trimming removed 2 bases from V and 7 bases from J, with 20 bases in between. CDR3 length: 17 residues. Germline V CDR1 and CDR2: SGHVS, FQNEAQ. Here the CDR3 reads CASSLRGRVDGSGELFF. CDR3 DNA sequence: TGTGCCAGCAGCTTAAGGGGCAGGGTGGACGGTAGCGGGGAGCTGTTTTTT.